A selection of T cell receptor beta chains follows, all from one sample in a study of control samples from healthy donors and cancer patients. Using immunoSEQ multiplex PCR, the repertoire was profiled, and TCRdb retains in-frame clones only, with some absent. The data show some 130,000 clones, with about 91% seen just once and 3.4% held by the top ten. The sample consisted of blood. The receptors stem from a man in his forties or fifties in good health. The CDR3 runs from the conserved cysteine through the conserved F or W. The order of the fields is J gene, clone size, V gene, D gene, CDR3 protein, CDR3 DNA. A D gene is named only where the DNA matches it firmly. A clone size is listed for some rows: how often the clone was seen (once, few, many), or a class if it is expanded.

TRBJ2-5	.	TRBV18	TRBD1	CASSDDRDRLKGTQYF	TGTGCCAGCTCAGACGACCGGGACAGACTCAAGGGTACCCAGTACTTC
TRBJ2-3	.	TRBV3-1/TRBV3-2	TRBD2	CASSLGTSGAPGYF	TGTGCCAGCAGCCTCGGGACTAGCGGGGCCCCCGGCTATTTT
TRBJ2-5	.	TRBV7-3	.	CASSSRVGETQYF	TGTGCCAGCAGCTCCAGGGTGGGAGAGACCCAGTACTTC
TRBJ1-5	.	TRBV7-2	.	CASSLEGRGPQHF	TGTGCCAGCAGCTTAGAGGGACGGGGGCCCCAGCATTTT
TRBJ2-3	few	TRBV7-3	TRBD2	CASSLGLAADTQYF	TGTGCCAGCAGCCTAGGACTAGCGGCAGATACGCAGTATTTT
TRBJ1-6	.	TRBV7-9	.	CASSSLGLYNSPLHF	TGTGCCAGCAGCTCCCTAGGGCTGTATAATTCACCCCTCCACTTT
TRBJ1-4	.	TRBV10-3	.	CAISESEATNEKLFF	TGTGCCATCAGTGAGTCAGAAGCAACTAATGAAAAACTGTTTTTT
TRBJ1-4	.	TRBV9	.	CASSVEAGNDPGEKLFF	TGTGCCAGCAGCGTAGAGGCAGGAAATGACCCTGGGGAAAAACTGTTTTTT
TRBJ2-7	.	TRBV9	.	CASSGGADEQYF	TGTGCCAGCAGCGGGGGGGCCGACGAGCAGTACTTC
TRBJ2-5	.	TRBV9	TRBD2	CASSVEGGRETQYF	TGTGCCAGCAGCGTAGAGGGAGGGCGGGAGACCCAGTACTTC
TRBJ1-1	.	TRBV12-3/TRBV12-4	TRBD1	CASTDRVTEAFF	TGTGCCAGCACCGACAGGGTCACTGAAGCTTTCTTT
TRBJ1-5	once	TRBV7-9	TRBD1	CASSRTGGTNQPQHF	TGTGCCAGCAGCCGGACAGGGGGCACTAATCAGCCCCAGCATTTT
TRBJ1-2	.	TRBV6-4	TRBD1	CASSDNRGLGYTF	TGTGCCAGCAGTGACAACAGGGGTCTAGGCTACACCTTC
TRBJ2-1	.	TRBV7-2	.	CASSLGLTDKEQFF	TGTGCCAGCAGCCTGGGACTGACGGATAAGGAGCAGTTCTTC
TRBJ1-2	.	TRBV7-2	TRBD1	CASSFTGERGYTF	TGTGCCAGCAGCTTTACAGGGGAAAGGGGCTACACCTTC
TRBJ2-2	.	TRBV5-6	.	CASSLDRRITGELFF	TGTGCCAGCAGCTTGGACAGGCGAATCACCGGGGAGCTGTTTTTT
TRBJ2-5	once	TRBV18	TRBD1	CASSPHRGKETQYF	TGTGCCAGCTCACCACACAGGGGGAAAGAGACCCAGTACTTC
TRBJ2-1	.	TRBV9	.	CASSVTGTSNEQFF	TGTGCCAGCAGCGTAACTGGGACCTCCAATGAGCAGTTCTTC
TRBJ1-2	.	TRBV3-1/TRBV3-2	.	CASSQGNYGYTF	TGTGCCAGCAGCCAAGGAAACTATGGCTACACCTTC
TRBJ1-1	once	TRBV24-1	.	CATSDPNTEAFF	TGTGCCACCAGTGATCCGAACACTGAAGCTTTCTTT
TRBJ1-2	.	TRBV4-2	TRBD1	CASSQDTQGDYGYTF	TGTGCCAGCAGCCAAGATACGCAGGGGGACTATGGCTACACCTTC
TRBJ1-5	.	TRBV27	.	CASSSTGGVQPQHF	TGTGCCAGCAGTTCAACGGGGGGTGTTCAGCCCCAGCATTTT
TRBJ2-1	few	TRBV7-2	TRBD1	CASSRTGVEQFF	TGTGCCAGCAGCCGGACAGGGGTTGAGCAGTTCTTC
TRBJ1-1	.	TRBV29-1	.	CSVRSGRVWNTEAFF	TGCAGCGTTAGGTCAGGGAGGGTGTGGAACACTGAAGCTTTCTTT
TRBJ1-2	.	TRBV2	TRBD1	CASSGQAGRYGYTF	TGTGCCAGCTCGGGACAGGCCGGTCGCTATGGCTACACCTTC
TRBJ1-2	.	TRBV4-3	TRBD1	CASSQEGTGSVLGYGYTF	TGCGCCAGCAGCCAAGAAGGGACAGGGAGTGTTCTGGGATATGGCTACACCTTC
TRBJ2-5	.	TRBV5-5	.	CASSLSPAETQYF	TGTGCCAGCAGCTTGAGCCCAGCAGAGACCCAGTACTTC
TRBJ2-3	.	TRBV11-2	TRBD2	CASSLTSGGAGDTQYF	TGTGCCAGCAGCTTAACTAGCGGGGGGGCTGGAGATACGCAGTATTTT
TRBJ2-7	.	TRBV7-6	.	CASSPRAGIYEQYF	TGTGCCAGCAGCCCGAGGGCCGGAATCTACGAGCAGTACTTC
TRBJ2-3	once	TRBV24-1	.	CATSDHPWDTQYF	TGTGCCACCAGTGACCACCCATGGGATACGCAGTATTTT
TRBJ2-1	.	TRBV7-3	.	CASSLISHNEQFF	TGTGCCAGCAGCTTAATAAGCCACAATGAGCAGTTCTTC
TRBJ2-1	.	TRBV5-1	.	CASSLGRGRGDEQFF	TGCGCCAGCAGCTTGGGGCGGGGCAGGGGTGATGAGCAGTTCTTC
TRBJ2-4	.	TRBV19	TRBD1	CASTPQGDRAKNIQYF	TGTGCCAGTACCCCACAGGGGGATCGAGCCAAAAACATTCAGTACTTC
TRBJ2-1	.	TRBV29-1	TRBD1	CSVSTGQGGEQFF	TGCAGCGTTTCGACGGGACAGGGGGGTGAGCAGTTCTTC
TRBJ2-2	many	TRBV19	.	CASSIARTGELFF	TGTGCCAGTAGTATAGCCCGGACCGGGGAGCTGTTTTTT
TRBJ2-3	few	TRBV5-6	.	CASRLGETSTDTQYF	TGTGCCAGCAGATTGGGCGAGACTAGCACAGATACGCAGTATTTT
TRBJ2-1	once	TRBV10-1	.	CASSEISLVAYNEQFF	TGCGCCAGCAGTGAGATTAGCCTAGTGGCCTACAATGAGCAGTTCTTC
TRBJ1-2	once	TRBV29-1	TRBD1	CSVTGGSYGYTF	TGCAGCGTAACAGGGGGGAGCTATGGCTACACCTTC
TRBJ1-2	.	TRBV7-2	.	CASTRDQNYGYTF	TGTGCCAGCACCCGAGACCAGAATTATGGCTACACCTTC
TRBJ2-1	.	TRBV20-1	.	CSSLFYNEQFF	TGCAGTTCATTATTCTACAATGAGCAGTTCTTC
TRBJ2-1	.	TRBV5-1	TRBD2	CASTLLTSGGVNEQFF	TGCGCCAGCACCCTCTTGACTAGCGGGGGGGTCAATGAGCAGTTCTTC
TRBJ2-5	.	TRBV30	TRBD2	CAWSGLLAGATQTQYF	TGTGCCTGGAGTGGCCTACTAGCGGGGGCCACACAGACCCAGTACTTC
TRBJ2-7	.	TRBV10-2	TRBD2	CASSEGLAGGRYEQYF	TGCGCCAGCAGTGAAGGTCTAGCGGGGGGCAGATACGAGCAGTACTTC
TRBJ2-7	.	TRBV15	TRBD2	CATSRDGLATEQYF	TGTGCCACCAGCAGAGATGGACTAGCGACCGAGCAGTACTTC
TRBJ2-1	.	TRBV29-1	TRBD2	CSVGGLAGFRNEQLF	TGCAGCGTTGGGGGACTAGCGGGTTTTAGGAATGAGCAGCTCTTC
TRBJ2-1	once	TRBV29-1	TRBD1	CSVVGTVGNEQFF	TGCAGCGTTGTAGGGACAGTAGGGAATGAGCAGTTCTTC
TRBJ1-5	.	TRBV2	.	CASKEQNSNQPQHF	TGTGCCAGCAAGGAACAAAATAGCAATCAGCCCCAGCATTTT
TRBJ1-1	few	TRBV7-8	.	CASSSRVGAEAFF	TGTGCCAGCAGCTCTAGGGTAGGGGCTGAAGCTTTCTTT
TRBJ2-1	.	TRBV10-3	.	CAIGGPRNEQFF	TGTGCCATCGGGGGGCCGCGGAATGAGCAGTTCTTC
TRBJ2-3	.	TRBV6-2/TRBV6-3	.	CASSSRGPPDTQYF	TGTGCCAGCAGTTCCCGGGGGCCCCCAGATACGCAGTATTTT
TRBJ2-1	.	TRBV6-5	.	CASRQYNEQFF	TGTGCCAGCAGGCAATACAATGAGCAGTTCTTC
TRBJ1-5	few	TRBV19	.	CASSSLGTLSNQPQHF	TGTGCCAGTAGTTCCCTCGGGACACTTAGCAATCAGCCCCAGCATTTT